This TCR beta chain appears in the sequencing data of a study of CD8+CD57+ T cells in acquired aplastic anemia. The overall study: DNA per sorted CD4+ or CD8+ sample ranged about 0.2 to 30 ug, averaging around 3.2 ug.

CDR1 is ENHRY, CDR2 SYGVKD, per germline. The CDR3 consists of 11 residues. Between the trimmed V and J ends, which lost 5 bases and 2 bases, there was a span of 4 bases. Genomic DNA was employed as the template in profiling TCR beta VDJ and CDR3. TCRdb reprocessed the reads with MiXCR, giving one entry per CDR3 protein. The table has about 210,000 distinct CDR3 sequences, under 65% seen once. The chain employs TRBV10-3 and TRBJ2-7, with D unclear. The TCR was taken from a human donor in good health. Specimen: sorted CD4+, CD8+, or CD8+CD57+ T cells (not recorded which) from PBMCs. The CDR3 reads CAISPAYEQYF. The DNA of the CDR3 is TGTGCCATCAGTCCCGCCTACGAGCAGTACTTC.